These T cell receptor beta chains were read from a single sample in a study of blood T cells in healthy people across ages. TCRdb called the 5' RACE reads again in MiXCR, with one record for every CDR3 protein. The profile shows over 500,000 distinct CDR3 sequences, roughly a quarter of them singletons. These data were also filed under a second study, of T cells of mothers and their children.

Material: blood. These TCRs come from a boy aged 2 to 9 in good health. The CDR3 runs from the conserved cysteine through the conserved F or W. Fields, in order: D gene, J gene, V gene, clone size, CDR3 DNA, CDR3 protein. The D gene is left open where the match is weak. A clone size is listed for some rows: how often the clone was seen (once, few, many), or a class if it is expanded.

D: -; J: TRBJ2-5; V: TRBV20-1; size: many; DNA: TGCAGTGCTCGGACGGCTGGTCAAGAGACCCAGTACTTC; CDR3: CSARTAGQETQYF
D: TRBD2; J: TRBJ2-5; V: TRBV11-2; size: few; DNA: TGTGCCAGCGAGCCGGGACTAGCGGGGGGAATCCCGGGTTCGCGAGAGACCCAGTACTTC; CDR3: CASEPGLAGGIPGSRETQYF
D: -; J: TRBJ1-1; V: TRBV6-2/TRBV6-3; size: -; DNA: TGTGCCAGCAGCTACAGCCCGGGGCAGATGAACACTGAAGCTTTCTTT; CDR3: CASSYSPGQMNTEAFF
D: -; J: TRBJ2-1; V: TRBV6-2/TRBV6-3; size: -; DNA: TGTGCCAGCCGAATGGACAATGAGCAGTTCTTC; CDR3: CASRMDNEQFF
D: -; J: TRBJ2-7; V: TRBV29-1; size: -; DNA: TGCAGCGTCCGGGACCATCCCTACGAGCAGTACTTC; CDR3: CSVRDHPYEQYF
D: -; J: TRBJ1-4; V: TRBV11-2; size: -; DNA: TGTGCCAGCAGCACCCGCGGGGCCTTAAATGAAAAACTGTTTTTT; CDR3: CASSTRGALNEKLFF
D: -; J: TRBJ1-4; V: TRBV20-1; size: -; DNA: TGCAGTGCTAGAGATACCCTCGGGGGGGTCGAAAAACTGTTTTTT; CDR3: CSARDTLGGVEKLFF
D: TRBD2; J: TRBJ2-1; V: TRBV10-3; size: many; DNA: TGTGCCGGCGGGGGGTCCTACAATGAGCAGTTCTTC; CDR3: CAGGGSYNEQFF
D: -; J: TRBJ2-4; V: TRBV6-6; size: -; DNA: TGTGCCAGCAGTTACTCGCAGGCGAGCAAAAACATTCAGTACTTC; CDR3: CASSYSQASKNIQYF
D: TRBD2; J: TRBJ2-1; V: TRBV7-2; size: many; DNA: TGTGCCAGCAGCTTGGCTAGCGGGAGGGCCAATAATGAGCAGTTCTTC; CDR3: CASSLASGRANNEQFF
D: TRBD1; J: TRBJ1-2; V: TRBV7-9; size: -; DNA: TGTGCCAGCAGCAACTGGACAGGGCATGGCTACACCTTC; CDR3: CASSNWTGHGYTF
D: TRBD2; J: TRBJ2-7; V: TRBV12-3/TRBV12-4; size: many; DNA: TGTGCCAGCAGTTTAGAGTTCCAGCGGGAGTACCACCCCTACGAGCAGTACTTC; CDR3: CASSLEFQREYHPYEQYF
D: -; J: TRBJ2-1; V: TRBV7-9; size: -; DNA: TGTGCCAGCAGCTTAGTTCTGGGTAGGAATGAGCAGTTCTTC; CDR3: CASSLVLGRNEQFF
D: TRBD2; J: TRBJ2-1; V: TRBV20-1; size: -; DNA: TGCAGTGCGGTGACTAGCGAGGGGCGCAATGAGCAGTTCTTC; CDR3: CSAVTSEGRNEQFF
D: -; J: TRBJ1-2; V: TRBV7-2; size: once; DNA: TGTGCCAGCAGCTTAGATCACGGATTCTATGGCTACACCTTC; CDR3: CASSLDHGFYGYTF
D: -; J: TRBJ2-7; V: TRBV12-3/TRBV12-4; size: -; DNA: TGTGCCAGCGTGGGGGGAGGCTACGAGCAGTACTTC; CDR3: CASVGGGYEQYF
D: -; J: TRBJ2-1; V: TRBV9; size: -; DNA: TGTGCCAGCAGCGTAGCTCAGCGGAGCAATGAGCAGTTCTTC; CDR3: CASSVAQRSNEQFF
D: TRBD1; J: TRBJ1-2; V: TRBV20-1; size: many; DNA: TGCAGTGCCAGCGGACAGGGGAGGGTGTATGGCTACACCTTC; CDR3: CSASGQGRVYGYTF
D: TRBD2; J: TRBJ2-1; V: TRBV5-1; size: -; DNA: TGCGCCAGCAGCTTCCGACTAGCGTACAATGAGCAGTTCTTC; CDR3: CASSFRLAYNEQFF
D: -; J: TRBJ1-5; V: TRBV6-5; size: few; DNA: TGTGCCAGCAGTTACGGCGGGTCGGGGCAGCCCCAGCATTTT; CDR3: CASSYGGSGQPQHF
D: TRBD1; J: TRBJ2-7; V: TRBV4-3; size: -; DNA: TGCGCCAGCAGCCAAGGAACAGGGGACTACGAGCAGTACTTC; CDR3: CASSQGTGDYEQYF
D: TRBD1; J: TRBJ1-4; V: TRBV20-1; size: -; DNA: TGCAGTGCCCAACAGGGACAGGGGAATGAAAAACTGTTTTTT; CDR3: CSAQQGQGNEKLFF
D: TRBD2; J: TRBJ2-5; V: TRBV5-1; size: -; DNA: TGCGCCAGCAGCTTGAGGGCGGGAGGGGTACAAGAGACCCAGTACTTC; CDR3: CASSLRAGGVQETQYF
D: TRBD2; J: TRBJ2-1; V: TRBV20-1; size: few; DNA: TGCAGTGCTAGAACTCCGGGACTAGCGGGGGGAAGCTCCTACAATGAGCAGTTCTTC; CDR3: CSARTPGLAGGSSYNEQFF
D: -; J: TRBJ2-5; V: TRBV7-9; size: -; DNA: TGTGCCAGCAGCCTCCGTAGAGGCAAAGAGACCCAGTACTTC; CDR3: CASSLRRGKETQYF
D: -; J: TRBJ2-5; V: TRBV3-1; size: few; DNA: TGTGCCAGCAGTCCCCCTGGGACCCCTGGCCAAGAGACCCAGTACTTC; CDR3: CASSPPGTPGQETQYF
D: -; J: TRBJ2-7; V: TRBV5-1; size: -; DNA: TGCGCCAGCAGCTTAAAACCCTCCGGGACATCGCTTGACTCCTACGAGCAGTACTTC; CDR3: CASSLKPSGTSLDSYEQYF
D: -; J: TRBJ1-4; V: TRBV10-2; size: -; DNA: TGCGCCAGCAGTGAACACCTCGCAACTAATGAAAAACTGTTTTTT; CDR3: CASSEHLATNEKLFF
D: -; J: TRBJ1-1; V: TRBV6-5; size: few; DNA: TGTGCCAGCAGTATATCACCGGGCCCCGACACTGAAGCTTTCTTT; CDR3: CASSISPGPDTEAFF
D: -; J: TRBJ2-6; V: TRBV27; size: -; DNA: TGTGCCAACAGTTCTTCCCGTCCGGAGGGCTCTGGGGCCAACGTCCTGACTTTC; CDR3: CANSSSRPEGSGANVLTF
D: -; J: TRBJ1-2; V: TRBV29-1; size: -; DNA: TGCAGCGTTGCAAGGGCTAGGGGGGTCGAAGGCTACATCTTC; CDR3: CSVARARGVEGYIF
D: TRBD1; J: TRBJ2-1; V: TRBV3-1; size: few; DNA: TGTGCCAGCAGGCGTCTCCAGACGACAGGGGTCGAGGGTGAGCAGTTCTTC; CDR3: CASRRLQTTGVEGEQFF
D: TRBD2; J: TRBJ2-4; V: TRBV4-1; size: -; DNA: TGCGCCAGCAGCCCTACGCGGGAGAATAAAAACATTCAGTACTTC; CDR3: CASSPTRENKNIQYF
D: -; J: TRBJ2-1; V: TRBV29-1; size: once; DNA: TGCAGCGTTGCATTGAGGCTAGCCCCCTACAATGAGCAGTTCTTC; CDR3: CSVALRLAPYNEQFF
D: TRBD1; J: TRBJ1-4; V: TRBV5-5; size: few; DNA: TGTGCCAGCAGGTATCGGGACAGGAGTTTGGAAAAACTGTTTTTT; CDR3: CASRYRDRSLEKLFF
D: TRBD2; J: TRBJ2-7; V: TRBV6-6; size: -; DNA: TGTGCCAGCCTAGCGGGGGACGAGCAGTACTTC; CDR3: CASLAGDEQYF
D: -; J: TRBJ2-4; V: TRBV12-5; size: few; DNA: TGTGCTAGTGGTTTGGTACTGGCGAAGGCCAAAAACATTCAGTACTTC; CDR3: CASGLVLAKAKNIQYF
D: TRBD2; J: TRBJ2-3; V: TRBV20-1; size: -; DNA: TGCAGTGCTAGAGAGTTCGGTAGCGGGAGGGGGAGGGATACGCAGTATTTT; CDR3: CSAREFGSGRGRDTQYF
D: -; J: TRBJ1-1; V: TRBV7-3; size: few; DNA: TGTGCCAGCAAAAAAGACAGACACACTGAAGCTTTCTTT; CDR3: CASKKDRHTEAFF
D: -; J: TRBJ1-1; V: TRBV7-2; size: -; DNA: TGTGCCAGCAGCTGGAGTAACACTGAAGCTTTCTTT; CDR3: CASSWSNTEAFF
D: -; J: TRBJ1-4; V: TRBV7-8; size: -; DNA: TGTGCCAGTATCCCCACCCGGAGAAGGTTAGGTGCCGATGAAAAACTGTTTTTT; CDR3: CASIPTRRRLGADEKLFF
D: TRBD2; J: TRBJ2-5; V: TRBV7-3; size: few; DNA: TGTGCCAGCAGCCCCACGGGACTAGCCGGGGTGGAGACCCAGTACTTC; CDR3: CASSPTGLAGVETQYF
D: TRBD2; J: TRBJ2-5; V: TRBV28; size: -; DNA: TGTGCCAGCAGTTCGGGACCGGGGGGGACCCAGTACTTC; CDR3: CASSSGPGGTQYF
D: TRBD1; J: TRBJ2-5; V: TRBV29-1; size: few; DNA: TGCAGCGTTGAAGGGTACAGGGGGCGGGAGACCCAGTACTTC; CDR3: CSVEGYRGRETQYF
D: TRBD1; J: TRBJ1-4; V: TRBV20-1; size: -; DNA: TGCAGTGCTAGGACAGGGGCGGGTGAAAAACTGTTTTTT; CDR3: CSARTGAGEKLFF
D: -; J: TRBJ2-3; V: TRBV9; size: -; DNA: TGTGCCAGCAGCGTAGATACTAGTGTGGATACGCAGTATTTT; CDR3: CASSVDTSVDTQYF
D: -; J: TRBJ2-5; V: TRBV28; size: -; DNA: TGTGCCAGCAGGAGGGACGCACCCGTTGAAGCCCAGTACTTC; CDR3: CASRRDAPVEAQYF
D: -; J: TRBJ2-2; V: TRBV7-2; size: -; DNA: TGTGCCAGCAGCTTTGAGAGACTCACCGGGGAGCTGTTTTTT; CDR3: CASSFERLTGELFF
D: TRBD2; J: TRBJ2-5; V: TRBV5-1; size: -; DNA: TGCGCCAGCAGCTTGGGCTGGGGGGGGACGCAAGAGACCCAGTACTTC; CDR3: CASSLGWGGTQETQYF
D: -; J: TRBJ1-3; V: TRBV28; size: -; DNA: TGTGCCAGCAGTTTGACAGCTTACTCTGGAAACACCATATATTTT; CDR3: CASSLTAYSGNTIYF
D: -; J: TRBJ2-1; V: TRBV27; size: -; DNA: TGTGCCAGCAGTTTAGGGTGGGGGTTTGAGCAGTTCTTC; CDR3: CASSLGWGFEQFF
D: TRBD2; J: TRBJ2-5; V: TRBV20-1; size: few; DNA: TGCAGTGCTAGAGCCGGGACTATGCGAGAGACCCAGTACTTC; CDR3: CSARAGTMRETQYF